These T cell receptor beta chains were read from a single sample in a study of identical twins' blood T cells. One entry per CDR3 protein, called by TCRdb with MiXCR from the 5' RACE reads. The table records hundreds of thousands of distinct CDR3 sequences, 25% to 35% of them present only once. The sequenced material came from PBMCs. These receptors were obtained from a woman between 18 and 55 years old in good health. Both conserved end residues are part of each CDR3. The order of the fields is CDR3 length, J gene, V gene, CDR3 protein.

14 NA TRBV27 CASSLTDGGAPQYF
11 TRBJ1-1 TRBV29-1 CSVPLQGEAFF
14 TRBJ1-1 TRBV7-9 CASSLGNYGTEAFF
16 TRBJ2-1 TRBV5-1 CASSLASGGSYNEQFF
13 TRBJ1-2 TRBV9 CASSTGTIGGYTF
15 TRBJ2-3 TRBV5-1 CASSFGGSYTDTQYF
15 TRBJ2-2 TRBV10-3 CAISDFSVNTGELFF
15 TRBJ2-7 TRBV19 CASRQGPGGSYEQYF
14 TRBJ1-3 TRBV12-3/TRBV12-4 CASSVGQRGNTIYF
13 TRBJ2-2 TRBV6-2/TRBV6-3 CASTPRPSGELFF
12 TRBJ1-1 TRBV29-1 CSAEGGNTESFF
15 TRBJ2-3 TRBV9 CASSVAGGHTDTQYF
16 TRBJ2-2 TRBV7-6 CANSLFPSAYTGELFF
11 TRBJ1-2 TRBV5-4 CASRGGGGYTF
14 TRBJ1-4 TRBV6-1 CASSEDREWEKLFF
15 TRBJ2-1 TRBV7-2 CTSSFSGSSYNEQFF
15 TRBJ2-6 TRBV3-1 CASGGQNSGANVLTF
15 TRBJ2-3 TRBV5-1 CASSLAGGITDTQYF
15 TRBJ2-1 TRBV20-1 CSASTSGRAYNEQFF
11 TRBJ2-7 TRBV3-1 CASSQAHEQYF
14 TRBJ1-2 TRBV12-3/TRBV12-4 CASSFRWSGDGYTF
15 TRBJ2-7 TRBV7-9 CASSLDETIPYEQYF
10 TRBJ1-1 TRBV29-1 CSVDRLRSFF
16 TRBJ2-3 TRBV20-1 CSARDVDRPGTDTQYF
13 TRBJ1-2 TRBV5-1 CASSPAGARGYTF
19 TRBJ2-3 TRBV20-1 CSARDLGLAGGNSRDTQYF
13 TRBJ2-1 TRBV20-1 CSARLRMVNEQFF
13 TRBJ2-4 TRBV20-1 CSARDSRASFQYF
14 TRBJ1-4 TRBV18 CASSPTGLNEKLFF
16 TRBJ1-2 TRBV5-6 CASSLDRGPLNYGYTF
13 TRBJ1-1 TRBV7-2 CASSGGGHLEAFF
12 TRBJ1-1 TRBV27 CASSSWVWVAFF
18 TRBJ1-2 TRBV9 CASSSAAGQGASNYGYTF
13 TRBJ2-4 TRBV11-2 CASSLDTVAIQYF